This passage covers 21 T cell receptor beta chains from one sample sequenced in a study of shared clonotypes between healthy human individuals. The repertoire was sequenced with immunoSEQ multiplex PCR; TCRdb's copy has only in-frame clones and lacks some. The data show approximately 840,000 clones, just over 95% seen once. Naive CD8 cells, CD45RO-negative and positively selected for CCR7, excluded terminally differentiated effector memory CD45RA+ cells. The specimen sequenced was naive CD8+ T cells sorted from blood. These receptors originate from a man aged 30 to 45 in good health.

The rearrangement joins TRBV28 to TRBJ2-7; no clear D gene. V lost 3 bases and J 2 bases, leaving 5 bases between the germline ends. Germline loops: CDR1 MDHEN, CDR2 SYDVKM. The CDR3 has 12 residues. This CDR3 is CASSFFAYEQYF. As DNA, the CDR3 is TGTGCCAGCAGTTTTTTTGCCTACGAGCAGTACTTC.

J is TRBJ1-2 and V is TRBV28; a possible D gene is TRBD1 (5 bases). The CDR3 sequence is 14 residues long. V was cut by 3 bases and J by 4 bases, with 12 bases left in between. CDR1 is MDHEN, CDR2 SYDVKM, per germline. This chain's CDR3 is CASSLGGGRYGYTF. CDR3 in DNA: TGTGCCAGCAGTTTGGGTGGGGGTCGCTATGGCTACACCTTC.

This chain uses TRBV5-4 with TRBJ2-3; D remains unclear. V lost 3 bases and J lost 2, with 13 bases in between. CDR3 length: 15 amino acids. The germline V gene encodes CDR1 SGHNT and CDR2 YYREEE (reference sequence). This chain's CDR3 is CASSSAGRSTDTQYF. The CDR3, as DNA: TGTGCCAGCAGCTCAGCAGGCCGGTCCACAGATACGCAGTATTTT.

V usage is TRBV28 and J usage is TRBJ2-3; D gene ambiguous. Deletions cut 3 bases from V and 2 bases from J, with 9 bases between. Germline-derived CDR1 and CDR2 are MDHEN and SYDVKM. The CDR3 contains 14 residues. The CDR3 nucleotides read TGTGCCAGCAGTTTCACGCCCTTCACAGATACGCAGTATTTT. Its translation: CASSFTPFTDTQYF.

CDR3 region: CASSSPPRDPNTGELFF. CDR3 sequence (DNA): TGTGCCAGCAGCTCACCCCCCAGGGACCCGAACACCGGGGAGCTGTTTTTT. The V gene is TRBV7-9, the J gene TRBJ2-2; TRBD1 or TRBD2 may be the D gene (5 bases each). The CDR3 runs 17 residues. The germline gives CDR1 SEHNR, CDR2 FQNEAQ (reference sequence). Trimming took 4 bases from V and 0 from J, leaving 15 bases between them.

The chain links TRBV2 to TRBJ1-2, with a tentative D call TRBD1 (6 bases). Germline CDR1 reads SNHLY; CDR2 reads FYNNEI. This CDR3 comprises 14 residues. The V end was cut by 6 bases, the J end by 3 bases, with 14 bases between. This CDR3 reads CASSDWTVDYGYTF. In nucleotides, the CDR3 is TGTGCCAGCAGCGATTGGACAGTAGACTATGGCTACACCTTC. Full variable domain (outside the CDR3, taken from reference TRBV2 and TRBJ1-2): EPEVTQTPSHQVTQMGQEVILRCVPISNHLYFYWYRQILGQKVEFLVSFYNNEISEKSEIFDDQFSVERPDGSNFTLKIRSTKLEDSAMYFCASSDWTVDYGYTFGSGTRLTVV.

Remarks on this clone: At one end, the junction sequence differs from germline, possibly due to a read error. The CDR3 DNA reads TGTACCAGCAGTTTACGGGGGCTAACCGGGGAGCTGTTTTTT. Protein product: CTSSLRGLTGELFF. V is TRBV27 and J is TRBJ2-2, with D perhaps TRBD1 or TRBD2 (6 bases each). Germline lookup yields CDR1 MNHEY and CDR2 SMNVEV (reference sequence). The CDR3 runs 14 residues.

The chain recombines TRBV7-7 with TRBJ2-3; TRBD2 matches 8 bases. Germline V lookup: CDR1 SSHAT, CDR2 FNYEAQ (reference sequence). V shed 3 bases and J 3 bases; nucleotides not matched to a gene: 2. This CDR3 spans 14 amino acids. CDR3 nucleotides: TGTGCCAGCAGCTTGGGCGGGAGGACAGATACGCAGTATTTT. This encodes CASSLGGRTDTQYF.

This sequence joins TRBV10-3 and TRBJ1-2, with D possibly being TRBD1 (6 bases). Germline values: CDR1 ENHRY, CDR2 SYGVKD. CDR3 length: 12 amino acids. V lost 8 bases, J lost 6 bases, and 13 bases lay in between. The CDR3 coding sequence is TGTGCCATCCCAGGGGCTCCTCATGGCTACACCTTC. Protein product: CAIPGAPHGYTF.

The chain employs TRBV4-1 and TRBJ2-5; D uncertain. Germline-derived CDR1 and CDR2 are MGHRA and YSYEKL. CDR3 length: 12 residues. Between the trimmed V and J ends, which lost 1 base and 7 bases, there was a span of 7 bases. Here the CDR3 reads CASSQATGTQYF. DNA for the CDR3: TGCGCCAGCAGCCAAGCTACCGGGACCCAGTACTTC.

V and J are TRBV5-6 and TRBJ2-2; no firm D call. Trimming shortened V by 4 bases and J by 1 base, and 8 bases separated the two germline ends. Germline CDR1 SGHDT, CDR2 YYEEEE. The CDR3 is made up of 14 amino acids. The chain's CDR3 is CASSPLLNTGELFF. The CDR3 DNA reads TGTGCCAGCAGCCCGCTATTGAACACCGGGGAGCTGTTTTTT. Combining the CDR3 with reference TRBV5-6 and TRBJ2-2 gives the whole variable domain DAGVTQSPTHLIKTRGQQVTLRCSPKSGHDTVSWYQQALGQGPQFIFQYYEEEERQRGNFPDRFSGHQFPNYSSELNVNALLLGDSALYLCASSPLLNTGELFFGEGSRLTVL.

The chain is built from TRBV27 and TRBJ2-1, with D perhaps TRBD2 (6 bases). The length of the CDR3 is 16 residues. Between the trimmed V and J ends, which lost 6 bases and 4 bases, there was a span of 19 bases. CDR1 MNHEY and CDR2 SMNVEV come from the germline V gene (reference sequence). The CDR3 DNA reads TGTGCCAGCAGATCCCTCGGGGAGGCCCTTTACAATGAGCAGTTCTTC. Protein sequence: CASRSLGEALYNEQFF.

The chain is built from TRBV27 and TRBJ2-3; D gene unclear. Germline lookup yields CDR1 MNHEY and CDR2 SMNVEV (reference sequence). Trimming stripped 5 bases from V and 1 base from J, with 16 bases between. The CDR3 loop spans 16 amino acids. The CDR3 loop is CASSDPRAWGTDTQYF. The DNA of the CDR3 is TGTGCCAGCAGTGATCCTAGGGCGTGGGGCACAGATACGCAGTATTTT.

V gene TRBV19 combines with J gene TRBJ2-2, with a possible D match to TRBD1 (6 bases). Germline V lookup: CDR1 LNHDA, CDR2 SQIVND (reference sequence). V was shortened by 10 bases and J by 7 bases, with 10 bases between the two germline ends. The CDR3 is 11 residues long. Written as DNA, the CDR3 is TGTGCCACAGGGGTCGGCGGGGAGCTGTTTTTT. This encodes CATGVGGELFF.

This clone has just a few counts. This sample also contains other DNA sequences that code for the same CDR3. The V call is TRBV28, the J call TRBJ2-7; TRBD1 might be the D (5 bases). The V and J ends lost 6 bases and 3 bases respectively, with 12 bases between them. The CDR3 is 13 residues long. CDR1 is MDHEN, CDR2 SYDVKM, per germline. CDR3 in amino acids: CASREGHVYEQYF. CDR3 nucleotides: TGTGCCAGCAGAGAAGGACATGTCTACGAGCAGTACTTC. The complete variable domain, with remaining parts taken from reference TRBV28 and TRBJ2-7, reads DVKVTQSSRYLVKRTGEKVFLECVQDMDHENMFWYRQDPGLGLRLIYFSYDVKMKEKGDIPEGYSVSREKKERFSLILESASTNQTSMYLCASREGHVYEQYFGPGTRLTVT.

A single count supports this clone. The CDR3 is CATSPLMGFSGANVLTF. The CDR3 DNA reads as TGTGCCACCAGCCCCCTAATGGGGTTCTCTGGGGCCAACGTCCTGACTTTC. This chain connects TRBV15 to TRBJ2-6; no clear D. This CDR3 comprises 17 residues. Germline CDR1 is LNHNV and CDR2 is YYDKDF (reference sequence). The V end was cut by 5 bases, the J end by 0 bases, with 14 bases between. Filled out from reference TRBV15 and TRBJ2-6, the complete variable domain reads DAMVIQNPRYQVTQFGKPVTLSCSQTLNHNVMYWYQQKSSQAPKLLFHYYDKDFNNEADTPDNFQSRRPNTSFCFLDIRSPGLGDTAMYLCATSPLMGFSGANVLTFGAGSRLTVL.

With regard to this clone: The sample has other DNA sequences that encode this CDR3 too. The gene calls are TRBV29-1 and TRBJ2-1; D is uncertain. Germline CDR1 reads SQVTM; CDR2 reads ANQGSEA. Trimming shortened V by 4 bases and J by 0 bases, and 7 bases separated the two germline ends. The CDR3 has 13 amino acids. The chain's CDR3 is CSVVAPSYNEQFF. The CDR3 nucleotides are TGCAGCGTTGTGGCCCCCTCCTACAATGAGCAGTTCTTC.

V is TRBV7-8 and J is TRBJ2-1; 10 nucleotides align to TRBD2. Per the germline V gene, CDR1 is SGHVS and CDR2 is FQNEAQ. After removal of 10 bases from V and 6 bases from J, the junction contained 12 bases not matched to a gene. The CDR3 sequence is 15 residues long. In nucleotides, the CDR3 is TGTGCCACAAGCGGGAGGGGTTCTTTTGGCAATGAGCAGTTCTTC. This encodes CATSGRGSFGNEQFF.

The chain links TRBV2 to TRBJ2-2; TRBD1 matches 8 bases. Looked up from germline, CDR1 is SNHLY and CDR2 is FYNNEI. V lost 6 bases and J lost 0; bases outside the gene matches: 9. The CDR3 is 17 residues long. This chain's CDR3 is CASSQDRARTNTGELFF. The DNA of the CDR3 is TGTGCCAGCAGCCAGGACAGGGCGAGGACGAACACCGGGGAGCTGTTTTTT. Together with reference TRBV2 and TRBJ2-2, the CDR3 gives the full variable domain: EPEVTQTPSHQVTQMGQEVILRCVPISNHLYFYWYRQILGQKVEFLVSFYNNEISEKSEIFDDQFSVERPDGSNFTLKIRSTKLEDSAMYFCASSQDRARTNTGELFFGEGSRLTVL.

The chain recombines TRBV5-5 with TRBJ2-3, with D tentatively TRBD1 or TRBD2 (5 bases each). Germline-derived CDR1 and CDR2 are SGHKS and YYEKEE (reference sequence). Trimming removed 1 base from V and 4 bases from J, with 13 bases in between. The CDR3 runs to 15 residues. The CDR3 reads CASSLPGARADTQYF. The CDR3 nucleotides are TGTGCCAGCAGCTTGCCCGGGGCGCGGGCAGATACGCAGTATTTT. The variable domain in full, with the rest retrieved from reference TRBV5-5 and TRBJ2-3, is DAGVTQSPTHLIKTRGQQVTLRCSPISGHKSVSWYQQVLGQGPQFIFQYYEKEERGRGNFPDRFSARQFPNYSSELNVNALLLGDSALYLCASSLPGARADTQYFGPGTRLTVL.

The chain recombines TRBV6-1 with TRBJ2-7; weak D call: TRBD2 (5 bases). V lost 1 base to trimming and J lost 5 bases, with 6 bases between them. CDR1 and CDR2 from the germline V gene are MNHNS and SASEGT. This CDR3 has 12 amino acids. The CDR3 sequence: CASSEVGNEQYF. The CDR3 DNA reads as TGTGCCAGCAGTGAAGTCGGGAACGAGCAGTACTTC.